These 8 T cell receptor beta chains originate from one sample sequenced in a study of CD8 T cells in ankylosing spondylitis. The antigens of these receptors remain unknown. TCRdb used MiXCR to reprocess the 5' RACE reads, holding one entry per CDR3 protein. The sample carries 670,000 or so distinct CDR3 sequences, around a fifth recorded once. Findings and caveats of the study: What appeared characteristic of ankylosing spondylitis blood was a TCR beta motif of eight highly homologous variants.

Material for sequencing was blood, either unsorted or a sorted T cell fraction (not recorded which). The receptors originated from a male donor with ankylosing spondylitis.

In this sample, this clonotype turned up a few times. This chain connects TRBV28 to TRBJ2-7, with D unclear. This CDR3 is built from 13 residues. Per germline, CDR1 MDHEN and CDR2 SYDVKM. V was trimmed by 8 bases and J by 2 bases, leaving 13 bases between them. The CDR3 is CASLSQNTYEQYF. In nucleotides, the CDR3 is TGTGCCAGCTTATCCCAGAACACCTACGAGCAGTACTTC.

The chain joins TRBV12-3 or TRBV12-4 to TRBJ1-1; D perhaps matches TRBD1 (6 bases). V was pared by 5 bases and J by 4 bases, with 11 bases between. CDR3 length equals 13 residues. CDR3 protein: CASSEQGVTEAFF. In nucleotides, the CDR3 is TGTGCCAGCAGTGAACAGGGTGTCACTGAAGCTTTCTTT.

This CDR3 reads CASSQLGLNQPQHF. The CDR3 DNA is TGTGCCAGCAGCCAATTAGGGCTCAATCAGCCCCAGCATTTT. This chain links TRBV3-1 with TRBJ1-5; D unresolved. V gave up 2 bases and J gave up 3 bases, with 8 bases separating them. Looked up from germline, CDR1 is LGHDT and CDR2 is YNNKEL (reference sequence). The CDR3 length is 14 residues.

This rearrangement joins TRBV12-3 or TRBV12-4 to TRBJ1-5; no clear D gene. The CDR3 covers 14 residues. V dropped 6 bases and J dropped 3 bases, with 12 bases sitting between them. The CDR3 region is CASSPQIDNQPQHF. CDR3 nucleotide sequence: TGTGCCAGCAGCCCTCAGATAGACAATCAGCCCCAGCATTTT.

This clonotype was seen more than once but under ten times. V usage is TRBV5-4 and J usage is TRBJ1-4, with 10 bases identical to TRBD1. J lost 6 bases, V lost 4 bases, and 6 bases had no gene match. Per germline, CDR1 SGHNT and CDR2 YYREEE (reference sequence). The CDR3 covers 15 residues. Here the CDR3 DNA reads TGTGCCAGCAGCCCCGGACAGGGGGGCGATGAAAAACTGTTTTTT. Translating gives CASSPGQGGDEKLFF. The variable domain in full, completed from reference TRBV5-4 and TRBJ1-4, reads ETGVTQSPTHLIKTRGQQVTLRCSSQSGHNTVSWYQQALGQGPQFIFQYYREEENGRGNFPPRFSGLQFPNYSSELNVNALELDDSALYLCASSPGQGGDEKLFFGSGTQLSVL.

The chain recombines TRBV21-1 with TRBJ1-3. TRBV21-1 is a pseudogene. CDR3 length equals 16 residues. Here the CDR3 reads CASSKAKQVKGNTIYF. The CDR3 bases are TGTGCCAGCAGCAAAGCGAAGCAGGTTAAGGGAAACACCATATATTTT.

The V call is TRBV20-1, the J call TRBJ1-1; D not resolved. CDR3 size: 14 residues. Germline assignment: CDR1 DFQATT and CDR2 SNEGSKA (reference sequence). Deletions cut 5 bases from V and 4 bases from J, with 17 bases between. In DNA form, the CDR3 reads TGCAGTGCTTCCCCCGGCGGCCCCTCCACTGAAGCTTTCTTT. Translating gives CSASPGGPSTEAFF.

V and J are TRBV5-6 and TRBJ2-1; TRBD2 aligns across 12 bases. Germline CDR1 reads SGHDT; CDR2 reads YYEEEE. V lost 0 bases, J lost 8 bases, and 9 bases stayed unmatched. The CDR3 has 17 amino acids. The CDR3 DNA reads TGTGCCAGCAGCTTGGCGGAACTAGCGGGAGGTACCGATGAGCAGTTCTTC. Its translation is CASSLAELAGGTDEQFF.